A selection of T cell receptor beta chains follows, all from one sample in a study of breast tumors, draining lymph nodes, adjacent tissues. TCRdb used MiXCR to reprocess the multiplex PCR reads, holding one entry per CDR3 protein. The sample has about 14,000 distinct CDR3 sequences, around 57% seen once. Sequenced sample: tumor-adjacent breast tissue. The receptors derive from a female donor with breast cancer. Some clones in this sample may be carry-over from other donors' samples. The CDR3 runs from the conserved cysteine through the conserved F or W. The D gene is left open where the match is weak. Some rows have no size entry. The others give once, few or many, or a class for an expanded clone.

. | TRBJ1-6 | 14 | TRBV12-3/TRBV12-4 | TRBD1 | TGTGCCAGCAGTCCGGGACAGGGAAGTTCACCCCTCCACTTT | CASSPGQGSSPLHF
. | TRBJ1-6 | 13 | TRBV4-3 | . | TGCGCCAGCCAAAGACGGATGAGTTCACCCCTCCACTTT | CASQRRMSSPLHF
. | TRBJ2-5 | 14 | TRBV29-1 | . | TGCAGCGTTGAAGATCGGGCGTACCAAGAGACCCAGTACTTC | CSVEDRAYQETQYF
many | TRBJ2-1 | 14 | TRBV6-2/TRBV6-3 | . | TGTGCCAGCAGCCGACTAGTAGAGTTCAATGAGCAGTTCTTC | CASSRLVEFNEQFF
. | TRBJ2-1 | 18 | TRBV24-1 | TRBD2 | TGTGCCACCAGTGAACTCACCCCAGGGACTAGCGGGAGGTATGAGCAGTTCTTC | CATSELTPGTSGRYEQFF
few | TRBJ2-5 | 13 | TRBV24-1 | . | TGTGCCACCAGTGATCCGCCAGAAGAGACCCAGTACTTC | CATSDPPEETQYF
. | TRBJ1-6 | 14 | TRBV20-1 | . | TGCAGTGCTAGGGTCGGGGGACGTAGCTCACCCCTCCACTTT | CSARVGGRSSPLHF
few | TRBJ1-2 | 13 | TRBV5-8 | . | TGTGCCAGCAGCCTACAGGGCGTCGGTGGCTACACCTTC | CASSLQGVGGYTF
many | TRBJ1-2 | 14 | TRBV18 | . | TGTGCCAGCTCACCACCCACGGAGTCCTATGGCTACACCTTC | CASSPPTESYGYTF
. | TRBJ2-5 | 13 | TRBV29-1 | . | TGCAGCGTTGGGGGGACCCCGAGGGGGACCCAGTACTTC | CSVGGTPRGTQYF
. | TRBJ1-5 | 17 | TRBV28 | TRBD1 | TGTGCCAGCAGTCTCCATAGGACAGGTAGTAGCAATCAGCCCCAGCATTTT | CASSLHRTGSSNQPQHF
. | TRBJ2-3 | 15 | TRBV20-1 | TRBD2 | TGCAGTGCTAGAACGACTAGCGGGAGCACAGATACGCAGTATTTT | CSARTTSGSTDTQYF
. | TRBJ1-6 | 11 | TRBV7-8 | . | TGTGCCAGCAGCTTAGGATTGAACCTCCACTTT | CASSLGLNLHF
. | TRBJ1-2 | 12 | TRBV2 | . | TGTGCCAGCAGGATTTTCTCCGGTAGCTACACCTTC | CASRIFSGSYTF
. | TRBJ2-1 | 19 | TRBV7-2 | TRBD2 | TGTGCCAGCAGCTTAGTGGGACTAGCGGGGCTCAGCTCCTACAATGAGCAGTTCTTC | CASSLVGLAGLSSYNEQFF
. | TRBJ1-2 | 14 | TRBV24-1 | . | TGTGCCACCAGTGACCCCCAGCGGGGCCAGCGCTACACCTTC | CATSDPQRGQRYTF
few | TRBJ2-5 | 15 | TRBV7-2 | . | TGTGCCAGCAGCTTAGTGCTTGGCGACGAGGAGACCCAGCACTTC | CASSLVLGDEETQHF
. | TRBJ2-3 | 16 | TRBV29-1 | . | TGCAGCGTTGAAGGGAGGGAGGGGGAGAGCACAGATACGCAGTATTTT | CSVEGREGESTDTQYF
. | TRBJ1-6 | 13 | TRBV24-1 | . | TGTGCCACCAGTTCAGGGGTGAATTCACCCCTCCACTTT | CATSSGVNSPLHF
. | TRBJ1-1 | 13 | TRBV2 | . | TGTGCCAGCCGTCGCATGGGAACGACTGAAGCTTTCTTT | CASRRMGTTEAFF
. | TRBJ2-1 | 17 | TRBV20-1 | . | TGCAGTGCTACCAGAGATGGGGGGCCCAGCTCCTACAATGAGCAGTTCTTC | CSATRDGGPSSYNEQFF
many | TRBJ2-1 | 16 | TRBV28 | . | TGTGCCAGCAGTCCTACCCCCGGGACCCCCGGGGAGGAGCAGTTCTTC | CASSPTPGTPGEEQFF
. | TRBJ1-5 | 14 | TRBV4-1 | . | TGCGCCAGCAGCCAAGTCAGGGGAGGGCAGCCCCAGCATTTT | CASSQVRGGQPQHF
. | TRBJ1-2 | 16 | TRBV29-1 | TRBD1 | TGCAGCGACTACCAACGCCGGGACAGGGACAACTATGGCTACACCTTC | CSDYQRRDRDNYGYTF
. | TRBJ1-2 | 19 | TRBV5-5 | . | . | CASSFYICSAWSGIYGYTF
medium-sized | TRBJ2-3 | 18 | TRBV20-1 | TRBD2 | TGCAGTGCTAGAGATCCCAGCGGGAGGTCGAAACACACAGATACGCAGTATTTT | CSARDPSGRSKHTDTQYF
. | TRBJ1-6 | 15 | TRBV20-1 | . | TGCAGTGCTAGAATGTTTGGGGATTACGATTCACCCCTCCACTTT | CSARMFGDYDSPLHF
. | TRBJ2-7 | 17 | TRBV5-1 | TRBD2 | TGCGCCAGCAGCTTGGACTCCGGGACTAGAGCCACCTACGAGCAGTACTTC | CASSLDSGTRATYEQYF